Listed here are 5 T cell receptor beta chains from one sample, sequenced in a study of spatial heterogeneity in lung cancer (dated by TCRdb to the late 2010s). Beyond this particular receptor, the publication reports: The number of expanded intratumoral alpha and beta TCRs correlated with the tumor nonsynonymous mutation count.

Receptors were amplified or captured by 5' RACE. Sequenced using a NextSeq 500. Clones were called with MiXCR by TCRdb after fastp trimmed the public reads at Q25, and only in-frame beta chains were retained. Rows are unified per CDR3 protein, each entry keeping the most common DNA and genes. The sample records 9,500 to 13,000 distinct CDR3 sequences, about 12% of which are singletons. About an eighth of the sample comes from the top ten. The sample's time point, from its label and the paper: sample taken at primary tumor resection. The antigens for these receptors are not known. Source: lung tumor tissue, taken at surgery. All receptors derive from a female donor with early-stage non-small cell lung cancer.

The rearrangement links TRBV9 to TRBJ2-3, with D unclear. Trimming cost V 2 bases and J 2 bases, with 12 bases left between them. The CDR3 has 15 amino acids. Germline V gene sequence: CDR1 SGDLS, CDR2 YYNGEE. The CDR3 sequence is CASSVGRIITDTQYF. The CDR3 nucleotides read TGTGCCAGCAGCGTTGGGCGGATCATCACAGATACGCAGTATTTT.

This clonotype was found many times. The V and J genes are TRBV6-2 or TRBV6-3 and TRBJ2-1; perhaps TRBD2 as D (5 bases). CDR1 and CDR2 from the germline V gene are MNHEY and SVGEGT. Trimming took 2 bases from V and 3 from J, leaving 8 bases between them. This CDR3 has 14 amino acids. The CDR3 DNA is TGTGCCAGCAGTTACGCAGCGGACTACAATGAGCAGTTCTTC. Its translation: CASSYAADYNEQFF.

By frequency in the sample, this clonotype is medium-sized. As DNA, the CDR3 is TGCGCCAGCAGCCCGGACAGGGGGCGATACGAGCAGTACTTC. Encoded protein: CASSPDRGRYEQYF. The chain uses TRBV5-1 and TRBJ2-7, with 11 bases aligning to TRBD1. CDR3 length equals 14 residues. The germline CDR1 and CDR2 sequences are SGHRS and YFSETQ. Trimming cost V 4 bases and J 4 bases; bases outside gene matches: 4.

This clonotype was seen only a few times. In nucleotides, the CDR3 is TGTGCCAGCAGCAAAAGGGGGCTAGCCTTCTCCGAGCAGTACTTC. Protein product: CASSKRGLAFSEQYF. This chain connects TRBV7-2 to TRBJ2-7; 7 positions match TRBD1. Germline values: CDR1 SGHTA, CDR2 FQGNSA. Germline trimming cut 5 bases from V and 6 bases from J; bases unmatched to any gene: 13. This CDR3 is 15 amino acids long.

This clonotype showed up many times. V and J are TRBV19 and TRBJ2-7; no reliable D call. CDR3 size: 13 residues. V gave up 3 bases and J gave up 2 bases, with 8 bases separating them. Germline V gene lookup returns CDR1 LNHDA and CDR2 SQIVND (reference sequence). For the CDR3, the DNA is TGTGCCAGTAGTATGCGTTCACCCTACGAGCAGTACTTC. Amino acid sequence: CASSMRSPYEQYF.